This T cell receptor beta chain was recovered during a study of CD8 T cells in ankylosing spondylitis. The germline V and J ends were trimmed by 0 bases and 0 bases, with 8 bases remaining between them. The CDR3 length is 16 residues. A word on this clonotype: What it recognizes is unknown.

General study results and limits: Researchers reportedly found disease-linked clones significantly enriched in matched ankylosing spondylitis synovial fluid. Several of the motif variants were reported before in synovial fluid and blood from reactive arthritis. Typical of ankylosing spondylitis blood, it appeared, was a TCR beta motif of eight highly homologous variants.

From the 5' RACE reads, TCRdb called clonotypes with MiXCR, one entry per CDR3 protein. The table includes 250,000 or so distinct CDR3 sequences, 15% to 20% detected once. The sequence derives from a male donor with ankylosing spondylitis or in good health (not recorded which). This chain links TRBV12-3 or TRBV12-4 with TRBJ1-4; D ambiguous. The sample taken for sequencing was blood, either unsorted or a sorted T cell fraction (not recorded which). The CDR3: CASSLALPATNEKLFF. Here the CDR3 DNA reads TGTGCCAGCAGTTTAGCGCTTCCTGCAACTAATGAAAAACTGTTTTTT.